This TCR beta chain originates from a study of blood T cell repertoires in COVID-19. Germline CDR1 reads LNHDA; CDR2 reads SQIVND (reference sequence). V shed 5 bases, J shed 1 base, and the junction held 5 bases outside the gene matches. CDR3 length: 17 amino acids. Participants came from roughly 23 US areas, aged about 18 to 89 years. Categorization into cohorts depended on clinical history that participants reported. Exposed study participants had met a COVID-19 case within 2 weeks before entry. Authors' data handling: From reference gene primer amplification, estimates of nucleated cell counts were derived. Repertoires were generated with immunoSEQ multiplex PCR, while TCRdb's copy carries only in-frame clones and drops some. Clone size and V and J calls were adopted from that table, with D and trimming inferred from the DNA. Of approximately 260,000 clones in the sample, more than 75% were seen once.

The source is a woman aged 50 to 60 who had been exposed to COVID-19. Material: PBMCs or T cells enriched from blood (not recorded which). This sequence joins TRBV19 and TRBJ2-6, with 10 bases identical to TRBD1. The CDR3 is CASSPRQGASGANVLTF. The CDR3 DNA reads as TGTGCCAGTAGTCCCCGACAGGGGGCTTCTGGGGCCAACGTCCTGACTTTC.